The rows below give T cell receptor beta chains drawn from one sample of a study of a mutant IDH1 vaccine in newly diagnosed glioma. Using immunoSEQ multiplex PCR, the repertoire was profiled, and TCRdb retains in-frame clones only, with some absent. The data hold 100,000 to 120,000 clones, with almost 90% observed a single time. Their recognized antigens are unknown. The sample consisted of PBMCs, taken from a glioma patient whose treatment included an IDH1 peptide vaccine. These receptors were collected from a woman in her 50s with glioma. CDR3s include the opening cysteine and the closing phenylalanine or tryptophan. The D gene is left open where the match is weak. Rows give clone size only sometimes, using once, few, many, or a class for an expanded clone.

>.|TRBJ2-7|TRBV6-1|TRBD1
TGTGCCAGCAGTGGGGGGACAGGGACCTACGAGCAGTACTTC
CASSGGTGTYEQYF
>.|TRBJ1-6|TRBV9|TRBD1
TGTGCCAGCAGCCCACGGGACAGGCCGGCGTCACCCCTCCACTTT
CASSPRDRPASPLHF
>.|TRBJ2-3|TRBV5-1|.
TGCGCCAGCAGCTTGGAGGGTGGGGCCCACACAGATACGCAGTATTTT
CASSLEGGAHTDTQYF
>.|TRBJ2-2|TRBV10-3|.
TGTGCCATCAGTGAGTCGATGGGGGCTAACGGGGAGCTGTTTTTT
CAISESMGANGELFF
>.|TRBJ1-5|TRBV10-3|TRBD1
TGTGCCATCAGTGAGGGACAGGGTTTGAAGCACAATCAGCCCCAGCATTTT
CAISEGQGLKHNQPQHF
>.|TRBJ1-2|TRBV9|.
TGTGCCAGCAGCGTAGATGGCAGCTATGGCTACACCTTC
CASSVDGSYGYTF
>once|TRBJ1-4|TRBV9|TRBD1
TGTGCCAGCAGCCCCCGGACAGGGAGTGAAAAACTGTTTTTT
CASSPRTGSEKLFF
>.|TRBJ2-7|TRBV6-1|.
TGTGCCAGCAGTGAAGCGGAGGGTTGGGTCTCCTACGAGCAGTACTTC
CASSEAEGWVSYEQYF
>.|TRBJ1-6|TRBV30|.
TGTGCCTGGAGCGTACGCGGGGGGGCAAGGAATTCACCCCTCCACTTT
CAWSVRGGARNSPLHF
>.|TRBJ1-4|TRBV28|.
TGTGCCAGCAGCCCCTCGACTAATGAAAAACTGTTTTTT
CASSPSTNEKLFF
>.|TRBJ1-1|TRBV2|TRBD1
TGTGCCAGTTCGACAGGGGCTGAAGCTTTCTTT
CASSTGAEAFF
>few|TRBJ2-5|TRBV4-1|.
TGCGCCAGCAGCCAAGGACCCTTTAGCACCTTAGAGACCCAGTACTTC
CASSQGPFSTLETQYF
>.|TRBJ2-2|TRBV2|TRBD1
TGTGCCAGCAGTCGACAGGGAAAGGGCGGGGAGCTGTTTTTT
CASSRQGKGGELFF
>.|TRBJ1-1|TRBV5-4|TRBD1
TGTGCCAGCAGCTTGTATAACAGGGGGAACACTGAAGCTTTCTTT
CASSLYNRGNTEAFF
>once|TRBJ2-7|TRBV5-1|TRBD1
TGCGCCAGCAGTCGGACCGGGACAGGGAACTACGAGCAGTACTTC
CASSRTGTGNYEQYF
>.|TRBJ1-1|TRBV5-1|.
TGCGCCAGCAGCTTGGGGCAGGGCCGCTATGAAGCTTTCTTT
CASSLGQGRYEAFF
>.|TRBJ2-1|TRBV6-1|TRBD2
TGTGCCAGCAGTGAAGTTAGCGGGAATGAGCAGTTCTTC
CASSEVSGNEQFF
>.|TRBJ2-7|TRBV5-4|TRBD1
TGTGCCAGCAGCTTAGGGACAGGGATGAGAGAGCAGTACTTC
CASSLGTGMREQYF
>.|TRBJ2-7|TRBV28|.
TGTGCCAGCAGTCTGACAGTGGTGGCGGACGAGCAGTACTTC
CASSLTVVADEQYF
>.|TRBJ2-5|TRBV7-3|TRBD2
TGTGCCAGCAGCTTAACGGCCTCGGGAGGAGGGGAGACCCAGTACTTC
CASSLTASGGGETQYF
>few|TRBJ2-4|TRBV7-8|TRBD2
TGTGCCAGCAGCCCGTACAGGACTAGTCAGGGAAACATTCAGTACTTC
CASSPYRTSQGNIQYF
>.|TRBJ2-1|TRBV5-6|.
TGTGCCAGCAGCGGAGGGACAGCCGGCTACAATGAGCAGTTCTTC
CASSGGTAGYNEQFF
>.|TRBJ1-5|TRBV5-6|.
TGTGCCAGCAGCTTTTGGGGTGGGTCATATAGCAATCAGCCCCAGCATTTT
CASSFWGGSYSNQPQHF
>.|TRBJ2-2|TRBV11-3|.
TGTGCCAGCAGCTTAGGGCTAGCTAACACCGGGGAGCTGTTTTTT
CASSLGLANTGELFF
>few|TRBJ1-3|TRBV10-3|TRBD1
TGTGCCATCACGGGACAGGGGGGGCACACCATATATTTT
CAITGQGGHTIYF
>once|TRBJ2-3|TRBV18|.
TGTGCCAGCTCACCATCACCAGGGGATTCCTCAGATACGCAGTATTTT
CASSPSPGDSSDTQYF
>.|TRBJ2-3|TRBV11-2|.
TGTGCCAGCAGCTTAGAAGAGCCTGGCGTCGGGCAAACAGATACGCAGTATTTT
CASSLEEPGVGQTDTQYF
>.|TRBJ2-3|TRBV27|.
TGTGCCAGCTACAGGGACTATACGCAGTATTTT
CASYRDYTQYF
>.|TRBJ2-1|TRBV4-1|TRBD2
TGCGCCAGCAGCCAAGATAGCACTAGCGTTTACAATGAGCAGTTCTTC
CASSQDSTSVYNEQFF
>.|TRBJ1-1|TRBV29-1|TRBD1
TGCAGCGTTTTGGACAGGGTCATGAACACTGAAGCTTTCTTT
CSVLDRVMNTEAFF
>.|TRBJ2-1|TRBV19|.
TGTGCCAGTAGTACGGGTCTGTACAATGAGCAGTTCTTC
CASSTGLYNEQFF
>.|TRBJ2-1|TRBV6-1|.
TGTGCCAGCAGTGAATACCAGGGCCTACGGGAGCAGTTCTTC
CASSEYQGLREQFF
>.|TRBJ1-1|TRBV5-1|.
TGCGCCACCCAGGGTCAGAACACTGAAGCTTTCTTT
CATQGQNTEAFF
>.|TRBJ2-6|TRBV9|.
TGTGCCAGCAGCCCCACCTTTGTCTCTGGGGCCAACGTCCTGACTTTC
CASSPTFVSGANVLTF
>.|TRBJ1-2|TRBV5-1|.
TGCGCCAGCAGCATAGCAACATGGGACGACTATGGCTACACCTTC
CASSIATWDDYGYTF
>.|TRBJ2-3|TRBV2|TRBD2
TGTGCCAGCAGCGGAGGGGAGGGCCGGACAGATACGCAGTATTTT
CASSGGEGRTDTQYF
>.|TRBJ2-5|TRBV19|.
TGTGCCAGTACTCTGACTGGGGGGGCAGGGGAGACCCAGTACTTC
CASTLTGGAGETQYF
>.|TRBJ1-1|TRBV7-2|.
TGTGCCAGCAGTCTAGCGGGGCCCCAGAACACTGAAGCTTTCTTT
CASSLAGPQNTEAFF
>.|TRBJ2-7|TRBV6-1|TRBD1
TGTGCCAGCAGGCGGACAGGGGACACGGCCTACGAGCAGTACTTC
CASRRTGDTAYEQYF
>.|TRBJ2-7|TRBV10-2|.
TGCGCCAGTACAGCAGGCTACGAGCAGTACTTC
CASTAGYEQYF
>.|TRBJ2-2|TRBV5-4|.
TGTGCCAGCAGCCCGGTGGCTAGCCGGGACACCGGGGAGCTGTTTTTT
CASSPVASRDTGELFF
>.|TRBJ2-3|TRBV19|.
TGTGCCAGTAGTATATCCAGGTCCCCAGATACGCAGTATTTT
CASSISRSPDTQYF